These 29 T cell receptor beta chains came from one sample sequenced in a study of cytomegalovirus exposure and HLA in healthy donors. Primers for the PCR totalled 60 Vbeta and 13 Jbeta. Sequenced by immunoSEQ multiplex PCR; TCRdb stores in-frame clones only, minus some. The table includes roughly 130,000 clones, roughly 88% detected once. Specimen: PBMCs. Source of these receptors: a middle-aged woman in good health and CMV-seronegative.

This chain connects TRBV5-1 to TRBJ2-1; TRBD2 aligns across 7 bases. Germline V gene lookup returns CDR1 SGHRS and CDR2 YFSETQ. The CDR3 consists of 15 residues. With V trimmed by 3 bases and J by 8 bases, 11 bases remained unmatched. CDR3 region: CASSWRTSPTDEQFF. DNA of the CDR3: TGCGCCAGCAGCTGGCGGACTAGTCCAACGGATGAGCAGTTCTTC.

The V call is TRBV11-2, the J call TRBJ2-7, with a weak D call TRBD2 (5 bases). The ends were cut back, 3 bases at V and 3 bases at J, with 6 bases in the middle. The CDR3 runs to 12 residues. Germline V CDR1 and CDR2: SGHAT, FQNNGV. The CDR3 nucleotides are TGTGCCAGCAGCTTCGGGGTCTACGAGCAGTACTTC. Protein product: CASSFGVYEQYF.

The chain carries TRBV11-2 and TRBJ1-2; D not certain. Trimming removed 2 bases from V and 2 bases from J, with 6 bases in between. The CDR3 totals 13 residues. The germline gives CDR1 SGHAT, CDR2 FQNNGV. The CDR3 region is CASSLLQNYGYTF. Here the CDR3 DNA reads TGTGCCAGCAGCTTATTACAGAACTATGGCTACACCTTC.

The chain recombines TRBV7-9 with TRBJ2-1, with TRBD2 matching 8 bases. Germline assignment: CDR1 SEHNR and CDR2 FQNEAQ (reference sequence). This CDR3 is built from 15 residues. V was clipped by 4 bases and J by 0 bases; unmatched bases: 2. The DNA for the CDR3 is TGTGCCAGCAGCTCGGGACTAGGCTCCTACAATGAGCAGTTCTTC. This codes for CASSSGLGSYNEQFF.

This clone was counted between two and nine times. The chain links TRBV29-1 to TRBJ2-7, with D possibly TRBD2 on 6 matching bases. Germline V gene data show CDR1 as SQVTM and CDR2 as ANQGSEA. CDR3 length: 16 residues. V was cut by 7 bases and J by 2 bases, with 24 bases left in between. The CDR3 spells CSAAGRAGGVPYEQYF. CDR3 nucleotide sequence: TGCAGCGCCGCGGGGCGGGCAGGCGGGGTCCCCTACGAGCAGTACTTC.

The rearrangement uses TRBV11-3 and TRBJ2-5, with 10 bases matching TRBD1. The J call may be wrong; the DNA end is better matched by TRBJ2-7. The CDR3 consists of 16 residues. The germline V gene has CDR1 SGHNT and CDR2 YENEEA. CDR3 DNA sequence: TGTGCCAGCAGCCGCGACGGTCCGGGACAGGGGTACGAGCAGTACTTC. Amino acid sequence: CASSRDGPGQGYEQYF.

The rearrangement links TRBV27 to TRBJ2-2; D not certain. This CDR3 contains 16 residues. The ends were cut back, 3 bases at V and 0 bases at J, with 11 bases in the middle. The germline CDR1 and CDR2 sequences are MNHEY and SMNVEV (reference sequence). This chain's CDR3 is CASSFTMGPNTGELFF. The CDR3 bases are TGTGCCAGCAGTTTCACCATGGGCCCGAACACCGGGGAGCTGTTTTTT.

The chain recombines TRBV5-4 with TRBJ1-2, with 7 bases matching TRBD1. The CDR3 spans 15 residues. The germline CDR1 and CDR2 sequences are SGHNT and YYREEE (reference sequence). After removal of 0 bases from V and 4 bases from J, the junction contained 6 bases not matched to a gene. In DNA, the CDR3 is TGTGCCAGCAGCTTGGACGAGGGGGCGATCTATGGCTACACCTTC. Protein product: CASSLDEGAIYGYTF.

The chain uses TRBV5-4 and TRBJ1-2, with D possibly TRBD1 on 5 matching bases. The germline V gene has CDR1 SGHNT and CDR2 YYREEE (reference sequence). The CDR3 consists of 12 residues. V was cut by 3 bases and J by 4 bases, with 7 bases left in between. CDR3 loop: CASSSGLYGYTF. Written as DNA, the CDR3 is TGTGCCAGCAGCTCGGGACTCTATGGCTACACCTTC. Complete variable domain (other parts from reference TRBV5-4 and TRBJ1-2): ETGVTQSPTHLIKTRGQQVTLRCSSQSGHNTVSWYQQALGQGPQFIFQYYREEENGRGNFPPRFSGLQFPNYSSELNVNALELDDSALYLCASSSGLYGYTFGSGTRLTVV.

The CDR3 here is CSVDASTDTQYF. For the CDR3, the DNA is TGCAGCGTTGATGCGTCTACAGATACGCAGTATTTT. V usage is TRBV29-1 and J usage is TRBJ2-3; D remains unclear. V was trimmed by 3 bases and J by 3 bases, leaving 7 bases between them. There are 12 residues in the CDR3. Germline V gene data show CDR1 as SQVTM and CDR2 as ANQGSEA.

The chain employs TRBV7-8 and TRBJ2-3, with 8 bases matching TRBD2. J was trimmed by 2 bases and V by 6 bases; bases with no gene match: 7. The CDR3 consists of 15 residues. Germline CDR1 SGHVS, CDR2 FQNEAQ. In DNA form, the CDR3 reads TGTGCCAGCAGTCCACTAGCGGAGTACACAGATACGCAGTATTTT. It translates to CASSPLAEYTDTQYF. Full variable domain (missing parts from reference TRBV7-8 and TRBJ2-3): GAGVSQSPRYKVAKRGQDVALRCDPISGHVSLFWYQQALGQGPEFLTYFQNEAQLDKSGLPSDRFFAERPEGSVSTLKIQRTQQEDSAVYLCASSPLAEYTDTQYFGPGTRLTVL.

This rearrangement joins TRBV10-3 to TRBJ2-3; a weak D match, TRBD2 (6 bases). The V end lost 11 bases, the J end lost 1 base, and 13 bases lay between the germline ends. The CDR3 contains 13 residues. Per germline, CDR1 ENHRY and CDR2 SYGVKD. CDR3 nucleotides: TGTGCCCATAGGAGGGATGGCACAGATACGCAGTATTTT. Its translation: CAHRRDGTDTQYF.

The chain recombines TRBV30 with TRBJ2-1; a possible D gene is TRBD2 (6 bases). The CDR3 length is 15 residues. From germline, CDR1 is GTSNPN and CDR2 SVGIG (reference sequence). Trimming removed 5 bases from V and 6 bases from J, with 20 bases in between. The DNA for the CDR3 is TGTGCCTGGGGCCTAGCTCATCTAGCGACCAATGAGCAGTTCTTC. This sequence encodes CAWGLAHLATNEQFF.

Here the CDR3 reads CASSIGLAAYNEQFF. The CDR3 region has the DNA TGTGCCAGCAGCATCGGGCTAGCGGCTTACAATGAGCAGTTCTTC. The rearrangement uses TRBV7-2 and TRBJ2-1; 7 nucleotides line up with TRBD2. CDR3 length: 15 residues. From germline, CDR1 is SGHTA and CDR2 FQGNSA. Trimming removed 5 bases from V and 4 bases from J; junction bases left unmatched: 8.

The genes are TRBV7-2 and TRBJ2-2; 15 bases map to TRBD2. V lost 6 bases and J lost 5; bases outside the gene matches: 1. Germline V CDR1 and CDR2: SGHTA, FQGNSA. This CDR3 has 15 residues. CDR3 DNA: TGTGCCAGCAGGGGACTAGCGGGAGGTACCGGGGAGCTGTTTTTT. As protein: CASRGLAGGTGELFF.

This rearrangement joins TRBV11-2 to TRBJ2-6; 10 positions match TRBD1. Germline V gives CDR1 SGHAT, CDR2 FQNNGV. The CDR3 length is 18 residues. The junction had 10 bases not matched to a gene; V was cut back by 5 bases and J by 3 bases. The CDR3 DNA sequence: TGTGCCAGCAGCAAGGTCCCGGGACAGGGGTATGGGGCCAACGTCCTGACTTTC. This codes for CASSKVPGQGYGANVLTF.

This clone was seen more than once but under ten times. This chain joins TRBV5-1 and TRBJ1-3; no clear D. V lost 0 bases, J lost 3 bases, and 7 bases lay in between. CDR1 and CDR2 from the germline V gene are SGHRS and YFSETQ. CDR3 size: 14 residues. CDR3 region: CASSLGDNGNTIYF. As DNA, the CDR3 is TGCGCCAGCAGCTTGGGCGACAATGGAAACACCATATATTTT.

The rearrangement links TRBV6-6 to TRBJ2-5, with D maybe TRBD2 (6 bases). Germline CDR1 and CDR2: MNHNY and SVGAGI (reference sequence). This CDR3 spans 14 amino acids. V dropped 6 bases and J dropped 5 bases, with 16 bases sitting between them. The CDR3 sequence is CASSQAGARETQYF. The CDR3 DNA follows: TGTGCCAGCAGCCAAGCGGGCGCGCGGGAGACCCAGTACTTC.

The chain links TRBV27 to TRBJ2-7; 8 bases fit TRBD1. The V gene's germline CDR1 is MNHEY and CDR2 SMNVEV (reference sequence). CDR3 length: 14 amino acids. V lost 1 base to trimming and J lost 7 bases; unmatched junction nucleotides: 6. For the CDR3, the DNA is TGTGCCAGCAGTTTATACCCCCAGGGGGCGGAGCAGTACTTC. The encoded protein is CASSLYPQGAEQYF.

The CDR3 bases are TGTGCCAGCAGCGTTACAGGGGGGGGCACTGAAGCTTTCTTT. Translation: CASSVTGGGTEAFF. The chain couples TRBV11-3 to TRBJ1-1; 8 bases match TRBD1. Germline V gene sequence: CDR1 SGHNT, CDR2 YENEEA. The CDR3 contains 14 residues. With 5 bases clipped from V and 4 bases from J, the junction kept 6 bases outside the gene matches.

CDR3 bases: TGTGCCTGGAGTGTGGAGGCTTACTCCAACGTCCTGACTTTC. It encodes CAWSVEAYSNVLTF. The V gene is TRBV30, the J gene TRBJ2-6, with a tentative D call TRBD2 (5 bases). The length of the CDR3 is 14 residues. V was clipped by 0 bases and J by 8 bases, with 11 bases between them. Per the germline V gene, CDR1 is GTSNPN and CDR2 is SVGIG (reference sequence).

The chain links TRBV4-1 to TRBJ2-3; D is perhaps TRBD1 (6 bases). There are 15 residues in the CDR3. The germline V gene encodes CDR1 MGHRA and CDR2 YSYEKL. Trimming shortened V by 1 base and J by 3 bases, and 11 bases separated the two germline ends. In DNA, the CDR3 is TGCGCCAGCAGCCAAGGACTACAGGGAACAGATACGCAGTATTTT. Its translation: CASSQGLQGTDTQYF.

This sequence joins TRBV7-8 and TRBJ2-7; the match to TRBD2 covers 11 bases. V trimming: 6 bases; J trimming: 2 bases; junction bases outside the gene matches: 6. The germline V gene has CDR1 SGHVS and CDR2 FQNEAQ. The CDR3 consists of 15 residues. The CDR3 DNA reads as TGTGCCAGCAGTGCAATAGCGGGAGGGCCCTACGAGCAGTACTTC. This codes for CASSAIAGGPYEQYF.

The chain joins TRBV6-1 to TRBJ1-2; no clear D. CDR1 is MNHNS and CDR2 is SASEGT in the germline V gene. The CDR3 is made up of 14 amino acids. V shed 5 bases and J shed 3 bases, with 13 bases lying between them. Here the CDR3 DNA reads TGTGCCAGCAGTTCGGGAGGAGAAGACTATGGCTACACCTTC. It codes for CASSSGGEDYGYTF.

V usage is TRBV18 and J usage is TRBJ1-1; TRBD1 agrees at 9 bases. Germline lookup yields CDR1 KGHSH and CDR2 LQKENI. This CDR3 is 13 amino acids long. V trimming: 3 bases; J trimming: 8 bases; junction bases outside the gene matches: 4. CDR3 amino acids: CASSPGTGTEAFF. DNA of the CDR3: TGTGCCAGCTCACCGGGGACAGGGACGGAAGCTTTCTTT.

This chain links TRBV5-1 with TRBJ2-2; no definite D call. V lost 2 bases and J lost 6, with 11 bases in between. Looked up from germline, CDR1 is SGHRS and CDR2 is YFSETQ. CDR3 length equals 14 residues. The CDR3 loop reads CASSLPGAPGELFF. The CDR3 nucleotides read TGCGCCAGCAGCTTACCAGGTGCCCCCGGGGAGCTGTTTTTT.

This chain connects TRBV6-5 to TRBJ1-5; TRBD1 matches at 7 bases. With 7 bases clipped from V and 6 bases from J, the junction kept 6 bases outside the gene matches. From germline, CDR1 is MNHEY and CDR2 SVGAGI. This CDR3 spans 13 amino acids. The CDR3 here is CASTETGSQPQHF. Here the CDR3 DNA reads TGTGCCAGCACCGAGACAGGGTCTCAGCCCCAGCATTTT.

The genes are TRBV6-6 and TRBJ2-5, with TRBD2 identical over 9 bases. From germline, CDR1 is MNHNY and CDR2 SVGAGI (reference sequence). CDR3 length equals 13 residues. The V gene end was trimmed by 5 bases and the J gene end by 7 bases; junction bases not matched to a gene: 5. This chain's CDR3 is CASSLRREGTQYF. CDR3 nucleotides: TGTGCCAGCAGTCTGAGGCGGGAGGGGACCCAGTACTTC.

V is TRBV5-4 and J is TRBJ1-2; 9 bases are shared with TRBD1. The V and J ends lost 4 bases and 7 bases, in that order; junction bases with no gene match: 11. From germline, CDR1 is SGHNT and CDR2 YYREEE (reference sequence). This CDR3 has 15 residues. The CDR3 sequence: CASSAGQGYLGGYTF. The CDR3 region has the DNA TGTGCCAGCAGCGCGGGACAGGGATATTTAGGTGGCTACACCTTC.